The T cell receptor beta chain under discussion was sequenced for a study of metastatic and nonmetastatic thyroid tumors. Study as a whole: The study looked at repertoires side by side in blood and in tumor or nodule tissue from malignant and benign thyroid patients.

Concerning this clone itself: Its antigen is as yet unknown.

Before thyroid surgery, none of the patients had received any treatment. There are 16 residues in the CDR3. Trimming removed 7 bases from V and 2 bases from J, with 17 bases in between. Germline loops: CDR1 MNHNS, CDR2 SASEGT. Study findings and constraints: The study reportedly found significantly higher TCR beta diversity in malignant thyroid tumors than benign nodules, in blood and tumor.

TCRdb re-called the PCR reads with MiXCR. Of roughly 8,900 clones in the sample, around 30% were seen once. The sequencing sample was made of adjacent normal tissue. The rearrangement links TRBV6-1 to TRBJ2-2, with D perhaps matching TRBD1 or TRBD2 (6 bases each). The origin of this receptor is a female donor with papillary thyroid cancer or a benign thyroid nodule (not recorded which). Some clones in this sample may be carry-over from other donors' samples. CDR3 in amino acids: CASTLRGGTNTGELFF. DNA for the CDR3: TGTGCCAGCACTCTAAGAGGGGGGACCAACACCGGGGAGCTGTTTTTT.